The 24 T cell receptor beta chains listed next were all sequenced from one sample in a study of PD-L1 blockade in urothelial cancer. The assay was immunoSEQ multiplex PCR, and TCRdb's table has in-frame clones only and misses some. The sample lists approximately 79,000 clones, approximately 90% seen once, with roughly 6.1% in the top ten. The input for sequencing was PBMCs, taken around atezolizumab (anti-PD-L1) treatment. The source of these receptors is a woman in her seventies with urothelial cancer.

This chain uses TRBV2 with TRBJ2-7, with 13 bases identical to TRBD2. CDR3 length: 19 amino acids. Germline CDR1 and CDR2: SNHLY and FYNNEI. V trimming: 6 bases; J trimming: 1 base; junction bases outside the gene matches: 15. The CDR3 reads CASRAGMTSGRRSSYEQYF. DNA for the CDR3: TGTGCCAGCAGGGCGGGTATGACTAGCGGGAGGAGAAGTTCCTACGAGCAGTACTTC.

J is TRBJ2-7 and V is TRBV6-5; the D is unclear. Germline V gene lookup returns CDR1 MNHEY and CDR2 SVGAGI. Between the trimmed V and J ends, which lost 6 bases and 0 bases, there was a span of 12 bases. This CDR3 region has 14 residues. The CDR3 coding sequence is TGTGCCAGCAGCCCCACAGTTCCCTCCTACGAGCAGTACTTC. Translation: CASSPTVPSYEQYF.

In DNA form, the CDR3 reads TGTGCCAGCAGCTGGGGGGGACAGGGGGCGAATCAGCCCCAGCATTTT. It codes for CASSWGGQGANQPQHF. The chain combines TRBV5-4 with TRBJ1-5; 12 bases fit TRBD1. This CDR3 comprises 16 residues. Trimming at V came to 3 bases and at J to 4 bases, leaving 5 bases not matched to a gene. Germline assignment: CDR1 SGHNT and CDR2 YYREEE (reference sequence).

This clone was found once. This rearrangement joins TRBV7-8 to TRBJ2-1; 7 positions agree with TRBD2. Trimming removed 0 bases from V and 6 bases from J; junction bases left unmatched: 17. The CDR3 has 19 residues. Germline values: CDR1 SGHVS, CDR2 FQNEAQ. The CDR3 nucleotides read TGTGCCAGCAGCTTAGCTCTTTTTATCCCGCGGGAGATTCCCAATGAGCAGTTCTTC. Translated, it gives CASSLALFIPREIPNEQFF.

This sequence joins TRBV5-6 and TRBJ1-5; 9 nucleotides align to TRBD1. With 4 bases clipped from V and 5 bases from J, the junction kept 10 bases outside the gene matches. Germline values: CDR1 SGHDT, CDR2 YYEEEE. CDR3 size: 16 residues. In DNA, the CDR3 is TGTGCCAGCAGCAGCCTGACAGGGGGACCTTATCAGCCCCAGCATTTT. Amino acids: CASSSLTGGPYQPQHF.

This clone appeared once. The CDR3 DNA is TGTGCCAGCTCACCACTTAGCGGGGGGGGCTTCGACGAGCAGTACTTC. Translated: CASSPLSGGGFDEQYF. The V and J genes are TRBV18 and TRBJ2-7, with TRBD2 matching 11 bases. The CDR3 has 16 amino acids. From germline, CDR1 is KGHSH and CDR2 LQKENI. V gave up 1 base and J gave up 5 bases; unmatched junction bases: 7.

V is TRBV5-1 and J is TRBJ2-7, with TRBD1 matching 11 bases. The CDR3 runs to 15 residues. In germline, CDR1 is SGHRS, CDR2 YFSETQ. V dropped 6 bases and J dropped 4; count of bases not matched to a gene: 9. The CDR3 bases are TGCGCCAGCACAGCCGGGACAGGGGGAGTTTACGAGCAGTACTTC. Translated, it gives CASTAGTGGVYEQYF.

The gene calls are TRBV6-6 and TRBJ1-4, with 8 nucleotides matching TRBD1. The germline V gene encodes CDR1 MNHNY and CDR2 SVGAGI (reference sequence). The CDR3 loop spans 14 amino acids. Trimming at V came to 6 bases and at J to 2 bases, leaving 2 bases not matched to a gene. CDR3 sequence (DNA): TGTGCCAGCAGACGGACAGGGACTAATGAAAAACTGTTTTTT. It encodes CASRRTGTNEKLFF.

The gene calls are TRBV21-1 and TRBJ2-1; the table's D call of TRBD1 was not tested on the DNA. TRBV21-1 is given as a pseudogene. The CDR3 has 16 amino acids. The CDR3: CASSFRQGQRRREQFF. The CDR3 DNA is TGTGCCAGCAGCTTTAGGCAGGGGCAACGGAGGCGCGAGCAGTTCTTC.

The chain uses TRBV18 and TRBJ1-2; a possible D gene is TRBD1 (5 bases). The CDR3 has 14 residues. The V gene lost 6 bases and the J gene lost 6 bases, with 17 bases spanning the gap. In germline, CDR1 is KGHSH, CDR2 LQKENI. Here the CDR3 DNA reads TGTGCCAGCTCGCCCCAGGCAGGGCTAAATGGCTACACCTTC. This translates into CASSPQAGLNGYTF.

The table lists this clone with a few counts. The chain employs TRBV15 and TRBJ1-6; D gene ambiguous. This CDR3 is built from 15 residues. Germline V CDR1 and CDR2: LNHNV, YYDKDF (reference sequence). V lost 0 bases, J lost 10 bases, and 13 bases lay in between. The CDR3 nucleotides are TGTGCCACCAGCAGAGATAGAGGGTTAGGATCACCCCTCCACTTT. Encoded protein: CATSRDRGLGSPLHF.

This CDR3 is CSANRVSEQYF. The CDR3 DNA follows: TGCAGTGCGAACAGGGTTTCCGAGCAGTACTTC. This sequence joins TRBV20-1 and TRBJ2-7; D is perhaps TRBD1 (6 bases). Germline V lookup: CDR1 DFQATT, CDR2 SNEGSKA (reference sequence). CDR3 size: 11 residues. Trimming cost V 6 bases and J 6 bases, with 12 bases left between them.

The gene calls are TRBV29-1 and TRBJ1-5; TRBD1 matches 9 bases. The V segment lost 4 bases and the J segment 0 bases; nucleotides outside the gene matches: 13. The CDR3 runs 18 residues. Germline CDR1 and CDR2: SQVTM and ANQGSEA. CDR3 region: CSVVLGTGIVGSNQPQHF. The CDR3 nucleotides are TGCAGCGTTGTTTTGGGGACAGGGATTGTCGGTAGCAATCAGCCCCAGCATTTT.

The chain combines TRBV25-1 with TRBJ1-4; D possibly corresponds to TRBD1 (6 bases). The CDR3 runs 15 residues. Per germline, CDR1 MGHDK and CDR2 SYGVNS. Trimming cost V 3 bases and J 8 bases, with 16 bases left between them. For the CDR3, the DNA is TGTGCCAGCAGTGAGCAGAAGGGGGTATGGGAAAAACTGTTTTTT. Protein: CASSEQKGVWEKLFF.

V usage is TRBV27 and J usage is TRBJ2-4; maybe TRBD1 (5 bases). From germline, CDR1 is MNHEY and CDR2 SMNVEV (reference sequence). CDR3 length: 14 amino acids. V was cut by 5 bases and J by 0 bases, with 8 bases left in between. For the CDR3, the DNA is TGTGCCAGCAGTAGGGGTATAGCCAAAAACATTCAGTACTTC. Encoded protein: CASSRGIAKNIQYF.

This clone appeared once. The V call is TRBV6-1, the J call TRBJ2-7; TRBD1 might be the D (5 bases). The CDR3 consists of 13 residues. The V end lost 7 bases, the J end lost 3 bases, and 13 bases lay between the germline ends. CDR1 MNHNS and CDR2 SASEGT come from the germline V gene. This CDR3 reads CASNQGWVYEQYF. The CDR3, as DNA: TGTGCCAGCAATCAGGGATGGGTCTACGAGCAGTACTTC.

The genes are TRBV28 and TRBJ2-1; 11 bases fit TRBD2. The CDR3 length is 17 residues. The germline gives CDR1 MDHEN, CDR2 SYDVKM. The V segment lost 6 bases and the J segment 3 bases; nucleotides outside the gene matches: 10. The CDR3 protein is CASSPNLAGGGYNEQFF. As DNA, the CDR3 is TGTGCCAGCAGCCCCAACCTAGCGGGAGGTGGCTACAATGAGCAGTTCTTC.

The J gene is TRBJ2-5, the V gene TRBV4-1, with D possibly being TRBD1 (6 bases). The germline V gene has CDR1 MGHRA and CDR2 YSYEKL. The germline V and J ends were trimmed by 4 bases and 7 bases, with 25 bases remaining between them. CDR3 length equals 17 residues. The CDR3 sequence is CASSPLEVRGSRGTQYF. The CDR3 DNA follows: TGCGCCAGCAGCCCCCTCGAGGTGAGGGGGTCTAGGGGGACCCAGTACTTC.

The rearrangement uses TRBV6-5 and TRBJ2-7; the D gene is possibly TRBD1 (6 bases). Germline V gives CDR1 MNHEY, CDR2 SVGAGI. V gave up 4 bases and J gave up 7 bases, with 14 bases separating them. The CDR3 runs to 13 residues. The CDR3 bases are TGTGCCAGCAGTTCCTCAGGGGTGGGGGAGCAGTACTTC. Amino acids: CASSSSGVGEQYF.

CDR3 DNA: TGTGCCAGCAGCGTCATTCAGGGAACCAAAAACATTCAGTACTTC. Its protein product is CASSVIQGTKNIQYF. This rearrangement joins TRBV2 to TRBJ2-4; a weak D match, TRBD1 (5 bases). The CDR3 consists of 15 residues. Per the germline V gene, CDR1 is SNHLY and CDR2 is FYNNEI. Trimming took off 6 bases at V and 2 bases at J, with 14 bases between the two ends. The full variable domain, completed using reference TRBV2 and TRBJ2-4, is EPEVTQTPSHQVTQMGQEVILRCVPISNHLYFYWYRQILGQKVEFLVSFYNNEISEKSEIFDDQFSVERPDGSNFTLKIRSTKLEDSAMYFCASSVIQGTKNIQYFGAGTRLSVL.

The chain uses TRBV6-1 and TRBJ1-1, with D perhaps matching TRBD1 (6 bases). V was cut by 5 bases and J by 4 bases, with 17 bases left in between. Per germline, CDR1 MNHNS and CDR2 SASEGT. The CDR3 contains 15 residues. The CDR3 DNA follows: TGTGCCAGCAGTTTCGGACAGTTTCGGAGCACTGAAGCTTTCTTT. Translated: CASSFGQFRSTEAFF.

The rearrangement joins TRBV5-1 to TRBJ2-4, with D possibly being TRBD1 (5 bases). CDR3 length: 17 amino acids. V gave up 0 bases and J gave up 2 bases, with 15 bases separating them. CDR1 is SGHRS and CDR2 is YFSETQ in the germline V gene. DNA of the CDR3: TGCGCCAGCAGCTTGGCCGTAGGGCCAGGGACCAAAAACATTCAGTACTTC. It translates to CASSLAVGPGTKNIQYF.

The rearrangement uses TRBV10-3 and TRBJ1-1; 8 bases fit TRBD1. CDR3 length: 14 residues. The V segment lost 5 bases and the J segment 4 bases; nucleotides outside the gene matches: 6. The germline V gene has CDR1 ENHRY and CDR2 SYGVKD. CDR3: CAISMTGEATEAFF. Here the CDR3 DNA reads TGTGCCATCAGTATGACAGGGGAAGCCACTGAAGCTTTCTTT.

The chain combines TRBV5-1 with TRBJ2-2, with 13 bases matching TRBD2. The V gene's germline CDR1 is SGHRS and CDR2 YFSETQ. The ends lost 4 bases at V and 4 bases at J; junction bases unmatched: 4. The CDR3 contains 16 residues. This CDR3 reads CASSQTSGGATGELFF. The CDR3 DNA follows: TGCGCCAGCAGCCAAACTAGCGGGGGGGCCACCGGGGAGCTGTTTTTT.